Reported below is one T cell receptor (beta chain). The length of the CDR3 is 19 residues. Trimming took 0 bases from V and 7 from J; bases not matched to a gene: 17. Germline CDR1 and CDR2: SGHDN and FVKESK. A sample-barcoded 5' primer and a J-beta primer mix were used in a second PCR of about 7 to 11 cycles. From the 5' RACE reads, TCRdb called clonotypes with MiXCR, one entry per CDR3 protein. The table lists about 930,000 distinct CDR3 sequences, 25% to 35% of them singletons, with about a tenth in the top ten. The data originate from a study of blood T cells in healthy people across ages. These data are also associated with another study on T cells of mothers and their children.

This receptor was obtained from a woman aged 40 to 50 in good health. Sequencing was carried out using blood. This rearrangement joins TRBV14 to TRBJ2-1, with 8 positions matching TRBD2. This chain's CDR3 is CASSQDDIRLASSSNEQFF. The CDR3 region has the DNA TGTGCCAGCAGCCAAGATGATATCCGACTAGCGAGTTCCTCAAATGAGCAGTTCTTC.